This record covers a single T cell receptor (beta chain). Its antigen is as yet unknown. Assay: immunoSEQ multiplex PCR; the TCRdb copy retains only in-frame clones and omits some. The data hold about 19,000 clones, with 85% observed a single time. The record originates from a study of somatic mutations in cytotoxic T cells in rheumatoid arthritis. Study information: In some cases, T-cell populations stained with V beta antibodies were flow-sorted at nearly 100% purity, and these included V beta1+ cells sequenced for TCRB. Study-wide findings and caveats: The largest CD8+ clone made up over 20% of CD8+ cells in about an eighth of the 65 patients.

This sequence originates from a woman aged 40-49 years with rheumatoid arthritis. The sequenced sample consisted of CD8+ T cells sorted from blood.

The CDR3 region has the DNA TGTGCCAGCCAATCATTTGACGGGGGGAACACTGAAGCTTTCTTT. Encoded protein: CASQSFDGGNTEAFF. The chain joins TRBV27 to TRBJ1-1; tentatively, D is TRBD1 (5 bases). The CDR3 is 15 residues long. Trimming left V 8 bases short and J 1 base short, with 17 bases between. Looked up from germline, CDR1 is MNHEY and CDR2 is SMNVEV (reference sequence).